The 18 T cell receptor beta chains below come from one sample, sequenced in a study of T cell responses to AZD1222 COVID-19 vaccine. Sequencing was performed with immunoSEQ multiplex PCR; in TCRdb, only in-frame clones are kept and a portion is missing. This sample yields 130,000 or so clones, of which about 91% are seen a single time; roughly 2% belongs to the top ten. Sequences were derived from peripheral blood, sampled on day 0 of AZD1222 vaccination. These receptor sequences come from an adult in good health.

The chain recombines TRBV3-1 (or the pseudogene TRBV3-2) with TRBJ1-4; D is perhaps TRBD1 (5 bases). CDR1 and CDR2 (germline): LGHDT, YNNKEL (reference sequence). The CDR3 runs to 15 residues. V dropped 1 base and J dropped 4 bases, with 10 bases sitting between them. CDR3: CASSQARGINEKLFF. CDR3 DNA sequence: TGTGCCAGCAGCCAAGCGCGGGGGATTAATGAAAAACTGTTTTTT.

The CDR3 bases are TGCGCCAGCAGCTTGATGGGACAGATCTACGAGCAGTACTTC. This codes for CASSLMGQIYEQYF. The chain joins TRBV5-1 to TRBJ2-7; TRBD1 agrees at 7 bases. CDR3 length: 14 residues. After removal of 1 base from V and 3 bases from J, the junction contained 4 bases not matched to a gene. Germline CDR1 is SGHRS and CDR2 is YFSETQ.

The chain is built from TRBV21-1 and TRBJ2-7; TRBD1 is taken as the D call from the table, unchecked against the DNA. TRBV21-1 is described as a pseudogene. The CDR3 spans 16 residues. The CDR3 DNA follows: TGTGCCAGCAGCAAAGTTGGGCAGGGGGGTCCCCACGAGCAGTACTTC. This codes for CASSKVGQGGPHEQYF.

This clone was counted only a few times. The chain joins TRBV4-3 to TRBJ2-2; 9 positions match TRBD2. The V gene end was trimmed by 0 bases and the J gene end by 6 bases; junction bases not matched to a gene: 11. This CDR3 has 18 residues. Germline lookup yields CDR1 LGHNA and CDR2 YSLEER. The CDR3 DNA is TGCGCCAGCAGCCAAGAGTCCGGGACTAGCATTCGCCCCGGGGAGCTGTTTTTT. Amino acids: CASSQESGTSIRPGELFF.

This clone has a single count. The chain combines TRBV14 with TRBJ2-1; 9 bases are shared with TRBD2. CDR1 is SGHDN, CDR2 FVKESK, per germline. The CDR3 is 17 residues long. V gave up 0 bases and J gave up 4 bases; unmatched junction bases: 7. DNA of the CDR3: TGTGCCAGCAGCCAAGATTTGGATAGCGGGGGATACAATGAGCAGTTCTTC. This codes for CASSQDLDSGGYNEQFF.

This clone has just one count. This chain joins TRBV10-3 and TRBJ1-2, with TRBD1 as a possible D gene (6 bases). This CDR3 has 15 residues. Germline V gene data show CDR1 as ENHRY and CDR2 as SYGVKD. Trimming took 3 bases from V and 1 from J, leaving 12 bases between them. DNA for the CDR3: TGTGCCATCAGTGAAGGGGGGGGCCTTAACTATGGCTACACCTTC. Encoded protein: CAISEGGGLNYGYTF.

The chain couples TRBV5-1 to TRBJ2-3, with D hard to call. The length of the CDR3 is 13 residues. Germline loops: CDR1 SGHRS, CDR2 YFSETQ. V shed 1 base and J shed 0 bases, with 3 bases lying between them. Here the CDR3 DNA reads TGCGCCAGCAGCTTGCGCAGCACAGATACGCAGTATTTT. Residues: CASSLRSTDTQYF.

The CDR3 DNA is TGTGCCAGTAGTATAGCTGGGACTACCGCTGGTGGAGATACGCAGTATTTT. Its protein is CASSIAGTTAGGDTQYF. The rearrangement joins TRBV19 to TRBJ2-3; the match to TRBD2 covers 7 bases. CDR3 length equals 17 residues. V trimming: 1 base; J trimming: 5 bases; junction bases outside the gene matches: 12. Germline lookup yields CDR1 LNHDA and CDR2 SQIVND (reference sequence). Full variable domain (rest looked up from reference TRBV19 and TRBJ2-3): DGGITQSPKYLFRKEGQNVTLSCEQNLNHDAMYWYRQDPGQGLRLIYYSQIVNDFQKGDIAEGYSVSREKKESFPLTVTSAQKNPTAFYLCASSIAGTTAGGDTQYFGPGTRLTVL.

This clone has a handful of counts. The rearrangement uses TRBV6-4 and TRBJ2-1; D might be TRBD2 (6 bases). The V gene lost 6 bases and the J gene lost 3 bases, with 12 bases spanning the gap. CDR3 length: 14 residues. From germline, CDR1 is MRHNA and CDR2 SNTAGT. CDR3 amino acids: CASSPAGGYNEQFF. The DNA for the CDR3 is TGTGCCAGCAGCCCCGCCGGGGGCTACAATGAGCAGTTCTTC.

CDR3: CASSWRGRQETQYF. DNA for the CDR3: TGTGCCAGCAGCTGGCGGGGGCGCCAAGAGACCCAGTACTTC. V gene TRBV7-9 combines with J gene TRBJ2-5, with D perhaps TRBD2 (7 bases). Trimming stripped 4 bases from V and 1 base from J, with 10 bases between. The CDR3 has 14 residues. In germline, CDR1 is SEHNR, CDR2 FQNEAQ (reference sequence).

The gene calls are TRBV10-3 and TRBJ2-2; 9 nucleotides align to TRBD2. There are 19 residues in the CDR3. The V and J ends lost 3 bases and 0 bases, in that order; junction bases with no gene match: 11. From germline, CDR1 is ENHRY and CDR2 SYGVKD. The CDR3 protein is CAISDWGSGGGANTGELFF. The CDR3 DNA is TGTGCCATCAGTGATTGGGGTAGCGGGGGAGGCGCGAACACCGGGGAGCTGTTTTTT.

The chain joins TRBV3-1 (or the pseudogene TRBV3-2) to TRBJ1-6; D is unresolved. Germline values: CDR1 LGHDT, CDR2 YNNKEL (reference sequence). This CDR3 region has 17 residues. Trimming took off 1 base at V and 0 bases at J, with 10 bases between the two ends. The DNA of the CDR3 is TGTGCCAGCAGCCAAGCCGGGCGGGGCTCCTATAATTCACCCCTCCACTTT. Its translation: CASSQAGRGSYNSPLHF.

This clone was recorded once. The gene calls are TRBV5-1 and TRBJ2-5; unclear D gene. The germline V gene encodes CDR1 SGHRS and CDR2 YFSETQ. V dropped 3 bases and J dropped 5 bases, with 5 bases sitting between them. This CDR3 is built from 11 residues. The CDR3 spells CASSSSETQYF. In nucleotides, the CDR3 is TGCGCCAGCAGCTCCTCCGAGACCCAGTACTTC. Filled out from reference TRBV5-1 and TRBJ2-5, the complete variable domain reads KAGVTQTPRYLIKTRGQQVTLSCSPISGHRSVSWYQQTPGQGLQFLFEYFSETQRNKGNFPGRFSGRQFSNSRSEMNVSTLELGDSALYLCASSSSETQYFGPGTRLLVL.

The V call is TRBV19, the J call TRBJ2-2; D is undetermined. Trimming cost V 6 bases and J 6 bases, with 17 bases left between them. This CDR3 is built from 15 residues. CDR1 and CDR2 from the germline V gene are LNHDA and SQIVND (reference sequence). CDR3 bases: TGTGCCAGTAGCCCTATTTTAGGGATCGCCGGGGAGCTGTTTTTT. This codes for CASSPILGIAGELFF.

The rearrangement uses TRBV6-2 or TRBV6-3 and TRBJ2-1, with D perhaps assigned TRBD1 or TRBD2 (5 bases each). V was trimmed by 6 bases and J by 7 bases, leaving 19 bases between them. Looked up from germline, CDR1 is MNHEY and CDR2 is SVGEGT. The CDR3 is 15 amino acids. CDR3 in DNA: TGTGCCAGCAGCCTCCTCGGGGCAAGCAGGAATGAGCAGTTCTTC. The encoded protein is CASSLLGASRNEQFF.

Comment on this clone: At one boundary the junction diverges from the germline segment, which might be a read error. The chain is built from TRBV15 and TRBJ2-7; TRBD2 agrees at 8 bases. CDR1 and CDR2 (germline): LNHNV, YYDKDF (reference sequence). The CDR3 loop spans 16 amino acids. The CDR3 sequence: CATSRDTRGGNYEQYF. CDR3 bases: TGTGCCACCAGCCGAGATACTCGCGGGGGGAACTACGAGCAGTACTTC.

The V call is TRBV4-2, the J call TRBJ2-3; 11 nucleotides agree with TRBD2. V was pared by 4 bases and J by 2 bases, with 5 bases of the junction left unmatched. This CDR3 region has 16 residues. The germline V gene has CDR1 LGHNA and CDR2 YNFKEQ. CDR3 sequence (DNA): TGTGCCAGCAGCCTTCATAGCGGGGGGGACACAGATACGCAGTATTTT. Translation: CASSLHSGGDTDTQYF.

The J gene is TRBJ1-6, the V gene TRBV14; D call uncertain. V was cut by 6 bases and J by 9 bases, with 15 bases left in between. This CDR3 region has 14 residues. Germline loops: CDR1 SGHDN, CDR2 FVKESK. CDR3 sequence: CASRPGLWGSPLHF. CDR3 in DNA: TGTGCCAGCAGACCCGGGTTATGGGGTTCACCCCTCCACTTT.